Listed below are T cell receptor beta chains from one sample, sequenced in a study of PD-1 blockade in classical Hodgkin lymphoma. Measured with immunoSEQ multiplex PCR; TCRdb has only the in-frame clones, and not every one. Counted here are about 60,000 clones, about 92% occurring once; the ten biggest clones make up 6.5% to 9.5%. The material sequenced was peripheral blood mononuclear cells (PBMCs), taken before the fourth cycle of nivolumab. Source of these receptors: a human donor with classical Hodgkin lymphoma. The CDR3 runs from the conserved cysteine through the conserved F or W. The D gene is left open where the match is weak. The listing skips clone size in some rows; elsewhere it reads once, few, many or a size class.

D gene: -; V gene: TRBV4-1; clone size: -; J gene: TRBJ1-4; CDR3 length: 15; CDR3 protein: CASSQVPGTQEELFF; CDR3 DNA: TGCGCCAGCAGCCAAGTCCCAGGGACACAAGAGGAACTGTTTTTT
D gene: -; V gene: TRBV7-2; clone size: few; J gene: TRBJ2-5; CDR3 length: 13; CDR3 protein: CASSLDLGETQYF; CDR3 DNA: TGTGCCAGCAGCTTAGACCTGGGGGAGACCCAGTACTTC
D gene: -; V gene: TRBV21-1; clone size: -; J gene: TRBJ1-5; CDR3 length: 13; CDR3 protein: CASSKATNQPQHF; CDR3 DNA: TGTGCCAGCAGCAAAGCGACAAATCAGCCCCAGCATTTT
D gene: TRBD1; V gene: TRBV5-6; clone size: -; J gene: TRBJ1-2; CDR3 length: 16; CDR3 protein: CASSLEGTGYNYGYTF; CDR3 DNA: TGTGCCAGCAGCTTGGAGGGGACAGGGTACAATTATGGCTACACCTTC
D gene: TRBD1; V gene: TRBV5-4; clone size: -; J gene: TRBJ2-7; CDR3 length: 16; CDR3 protein: CASSLEGQAGSYEQYF; CDR3 DNA: TGTGCCAGCAGCTTGGAGGGACAGGCGGGGTCCTACGAGCAGTACTTC
D gene: -; V gene: TRBV5-6; clone size: -; J gene: TRBJ1-1; CDR3 length: 17; CDR3 protein: CASSLDAPREPGGRAFF; CDR3 DNA: TGTGCCAGCAGCTTGGATGCCCCAAGGGAGCCAGGTGGGAGAGCTTTCTTT
D gene: TRBD2; V gene: TRBV6-5; clone size: -; J gene: TRBJ2-2; CDR3 length: 16; CDR3 protein: CASSYSTSGLTGELFF; CDR3 DNA: TGTGCCAGCAGTTACTCGACTAGCGGGCTGACCGGGGAGCTGTTTTTT
D gene: -; V gene: TRBV21-1; clone size: -; J gene: TRBJ2-5; CDR3 length: 13; CDR3 protein: CASSKGLRETQYF; CDR3 DNA: TGTGCCAGCAGCAAGGGCCTGAGGGAGACCCAGTACTTC
D gene: -; V gene: TRBV9; clone size: -; J gene: TRBJ2-3; CDR3 length: 15; CDR3 protein: CASSVGGRSTDTQYF; CDR3 DNA: TGTGCCAGCAGCGTAGGAGGGAGGAGCACAGATACGCAGTATTTT
D gene: -; V gene: TRBV5-6; clone size: -; J gene: TRBJ1-2; CDR3 length: 17; CDR3 protein: CASSLDDRAGLGYGYTF; CDR3 DNA: TGTGCCAGCAGCTTGGATGACAGAGCGGGGCTTGGCTATGGCTACACCTTC
D gene: -; V gene: TRBV28; clone size: -; J gene: TRBJ2-1; CDR3 length: 12; CDR3 protein: CASIGALQEQFF; CDR3 DNA: TGTGCCAGCATCGGCGCCCTCCAGGAGCAGTTCTTC
D gene: -; V gene: TRBV28; clone size: -; J gene: TRBJ2-7; CDR3 length: 14; CDR3 protein: CASSWTSLAYEQYF; CDR3 DNA: TGTGCCAGCAGTTGGACCAGTTTGGCCTACGAGCAGTACTTC
D gene: -; V gene: TRBV13; clone size: -; J gene: TRBJ2-1; CDR3 length: 14; CDR3 protein: CASRGTQMLDEQFF; CDR3 DNA: TGTGCCAGCAGAGGGACACAAATGCTGGATGAGCAGTTCTTC
D gene: -; V gene: TRBV14; clone size: -; J gene: TRBJ2-5; CDR3 length: 15; CDR3 protein: CASSQGGLLIETQYF; CDR3 DNA: TGTGCCAGCAGCCAGGGGGGACTGCTAATAGAGACCCAGTACTTC
D gene: TRBD1; V gene: TRBV6-5; clone size: -; J gene: TRBJ2-2; CDR3 length: 15; CDR3 protein: CASGPTGGSTGELFF; CDR3 DNA: TGTGCCAGCGGACCAACAGGGGGCAGCACCGGGGAGCTGTTTTTT
D gene: TRBD2; V gene: TRBV5-5; clone size: -; J gene: TRBJ2-7; CDR3 length: 14; CDR3 protein: CASSLVRGAYEQYF; CDR3 DNA: TGTGCCAGCAGCTTGGTACGGGGGGCCTACGAGCAGTACTTC
D gene: TRBD2; V gene: TRBV4-1; clone size: -; J gene: TRBJ2-1; CDR3 length: 15; CDR3 protein: CASSQPTASGRARFF; CDR3 DNA: TGCGCCAGCAGCCAACCGACGGCTAGCGGGAGGGCCCGATTCTTC
D gene: TRBD2; V gene: TRBV9; clone size: -; J gene: TRBJ2-3; CDR3 length: 21; CDR3 protein: CASSLPRDDSSGGVFTDTQYF; CDR3 DNA: TGTGCCAGCAGCTTACCTAGGGACGACTCTAGCGGAGGGGTATTCACAGATACGCAGTATTTT
D gene: -; V gene: TRBV21-1; clone size: -; J gene: TRBJ1-1; CDR3 length: 11; CDR3 protein: CASSPQTEAFF; CDR3 DNA: TGTGCCAGCAGCCCACAAACTGAAGCTTTCTTT
D gene: TRBD1; V gene: TRBV11-2; clone size: -; J gene: TRBJ2-7; CDR3 length: 15; CDR3 protein: CASSLSDRETYEQYF; CDR3 DNA: TGTGCCAGCAGCTTATCGGACAGGGAGACCTACGAGCAGTACTTC
D gene: -; V gene: TRBV5-5; clone size: -; J gene: TRBJ2-7; CDR3 length: 14; CDR3 protein: CASSRMGLVAEQYF; CDR3 DNA: TGTGCCAGCAGCAGGATGGGTTTGGTCGCCGAGCAGTACTTC
D gene: TRBD1; V gene: TRBV27; clone size: -; J gene: TRBJ1-4; CDR3 length: 16; CDR3 protein: CARLPGQRSTNEKLFF; CDR3 DNA: TGTGCCAGATTACCGGGACAGCGTTCAACTAATGAAAAACTGTTTTTT
D gene: TRBD1; V gene: TRBV5-6; clone size: -; J gene: TRBJ2-2; CDR3 length: 19; CDR3 protein: CASSRGTGGISELTGELFF; CDR3 DNA: TGTGCCAGCAGCCGCGGGACAGGGGGTATTTCGGAGTTGACCGGGGAGCTGTTTTTT
D gene: -; V gene: TRBV12-2; clone size: -; J gene: TRBJ1-1; CDR3 length: 11; CDR3 protein: CASRLSGEAFF; CDR3 DNA: TGTGCAAGTCGCTTATCAGGGGAAGCTTTCTTT
D gene: TRBD2; V gene: TRBV28; clone size: once; J gene: TRBJ2-5; CDR3 length: 16; CDR3 protein: CASSQMGLADQETQYF; CDR3 DNA: TGTGCCAGCAGTCAAATGGGACTAGCGGATCAAGAGACCCAGTACTTC
D gene: -; V gene: TRBV7-2; clone size: -; J gene: TRBJ2-7; CDR3 length: 15; CDR3 protein: CASSLVPSGGYEQYF; CDR3 DNA: TGTGCCAGCAGCTTAGTCCCATCAGGCGGCTACGAGCAGTACTTC
D gene: -; V gene: TRBV4-1; clone size: -; J gene: TRBJ2-3; CDR3 length: 17; CDR3 protein: CASRQGLPLLGTDTQYF; CDR3 DNA: TGCGCCAGCAGACAGGGACTCCCTCTACTAGGCACAGATACGCAGTATTTT